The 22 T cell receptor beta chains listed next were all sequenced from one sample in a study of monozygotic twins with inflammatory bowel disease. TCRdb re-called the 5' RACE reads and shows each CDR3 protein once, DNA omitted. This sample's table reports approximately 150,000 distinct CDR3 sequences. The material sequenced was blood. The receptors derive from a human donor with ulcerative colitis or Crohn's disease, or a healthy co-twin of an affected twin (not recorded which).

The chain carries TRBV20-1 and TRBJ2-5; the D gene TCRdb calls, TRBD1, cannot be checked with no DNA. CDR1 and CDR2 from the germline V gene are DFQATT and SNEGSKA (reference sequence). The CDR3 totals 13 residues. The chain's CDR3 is CSAREGGRETQYF.

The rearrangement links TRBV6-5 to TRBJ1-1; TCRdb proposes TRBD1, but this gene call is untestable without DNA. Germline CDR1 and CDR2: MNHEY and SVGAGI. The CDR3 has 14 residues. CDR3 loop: CASSYGTLGTEAFF.

The CDR3: CASSHAARKNTGELFF. J is TRBJ2-2 and V is TRBV5-5. The CDR3 contains 16 residues. CDR1 is SGHKS and CDR2 is YYEKEE in the germline V gene (reference sequence).

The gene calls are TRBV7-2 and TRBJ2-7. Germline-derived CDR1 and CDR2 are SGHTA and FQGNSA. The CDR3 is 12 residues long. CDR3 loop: CASSLALGEQYF.

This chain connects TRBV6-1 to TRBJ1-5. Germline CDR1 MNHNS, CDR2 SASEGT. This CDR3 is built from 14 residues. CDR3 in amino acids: CASSGGYSNQPQHF.

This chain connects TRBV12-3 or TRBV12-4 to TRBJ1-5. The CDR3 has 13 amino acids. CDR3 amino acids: CASSQGHNQPQHF.

The CDR3 sequence: CASSQDWTTDNEQFF. This rearrangement joins TRBV4-2 to TRBJ2-1. The CDR3 consists of 15 residues. In germline, CDR1 is LGHNA, CDR2 YNFKEQ.

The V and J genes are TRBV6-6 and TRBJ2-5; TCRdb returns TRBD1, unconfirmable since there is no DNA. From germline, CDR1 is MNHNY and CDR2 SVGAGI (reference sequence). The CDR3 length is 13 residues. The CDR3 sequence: CASSQGALETQYF.

CDR3 protein: CASSSGTGYDTQYF. This chain connects TRBV7-9 to TRBJ2-3; TCRdb proposes TRBD1, but this gene call is untestable without DNA. This CDR3 region has 14 residues. Germline CDR1 reads SEHNR; CDR2 reads FQNEAQ (reference sequence).

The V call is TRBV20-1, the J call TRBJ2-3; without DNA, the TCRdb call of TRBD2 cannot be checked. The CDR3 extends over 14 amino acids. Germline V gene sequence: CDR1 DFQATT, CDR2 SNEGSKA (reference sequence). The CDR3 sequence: CSARGLVSTDTQYF.

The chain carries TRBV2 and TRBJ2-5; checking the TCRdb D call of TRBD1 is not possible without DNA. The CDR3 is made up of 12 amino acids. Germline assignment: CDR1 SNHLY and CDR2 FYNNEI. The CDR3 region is CASSTQGETQYF.

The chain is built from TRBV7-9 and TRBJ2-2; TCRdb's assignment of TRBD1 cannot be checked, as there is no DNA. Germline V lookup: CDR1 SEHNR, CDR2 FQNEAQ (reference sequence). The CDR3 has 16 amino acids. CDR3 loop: CASSSGGQAYTGELFF.

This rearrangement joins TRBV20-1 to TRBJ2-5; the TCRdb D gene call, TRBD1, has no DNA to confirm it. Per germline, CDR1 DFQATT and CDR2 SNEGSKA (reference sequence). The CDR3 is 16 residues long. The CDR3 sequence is CSARPGTGSIVETQYF.

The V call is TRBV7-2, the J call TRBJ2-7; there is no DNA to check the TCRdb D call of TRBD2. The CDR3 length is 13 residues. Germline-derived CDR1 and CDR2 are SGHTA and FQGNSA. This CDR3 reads CASSLAGLYEQYF.

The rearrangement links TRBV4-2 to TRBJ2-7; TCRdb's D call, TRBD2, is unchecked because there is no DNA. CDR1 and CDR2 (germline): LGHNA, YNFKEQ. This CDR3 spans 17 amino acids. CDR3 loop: CASSQEGRASEAYEQYF.

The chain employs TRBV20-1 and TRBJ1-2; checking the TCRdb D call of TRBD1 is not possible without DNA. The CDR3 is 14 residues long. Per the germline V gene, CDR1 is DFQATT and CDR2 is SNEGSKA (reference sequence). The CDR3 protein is CSDPNRGRCYGYTF.

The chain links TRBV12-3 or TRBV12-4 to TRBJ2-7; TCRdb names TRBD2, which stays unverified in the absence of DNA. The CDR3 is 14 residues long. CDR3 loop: CASSFLAGPYEQYF.

CDR3 region: CASSLESPTGVAVEQYF. V is TRBV12-3 or TRBV12-4 and J is TRBJ2-7; TCRdb names TRBD1, which stays unverified in the absence of DNA. The CDR3 sequence is 17 residues long.

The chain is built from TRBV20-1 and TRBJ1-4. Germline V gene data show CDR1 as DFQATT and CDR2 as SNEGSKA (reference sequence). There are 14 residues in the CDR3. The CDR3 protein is CSARDSRVLEKLFF.

The CDR3 sequence: CASSFPQGQGPNEQFF. The V gene is TRBV7-2, the J gene TRBJ2-1; TCRdb outputs TRBD1, but without DNA this stays unchecked. From germline, CDR1 is SGHTA and CDR2 FQGNSA. The CDR3 is 16 amino acids.

CDR3 region: CASSPVSRLNTEAFF. The chain employs TRBV5-6 and TRBJ1-1. CDR1 SGHDT and CDR2 YYEEEE come from the germline V gene. The length of the CDR3 is 15 residues. Together with reference TRBV5-6 and TRBJ1-1, the CDR3 gives the full variable domain: DAGVTQSPTHLIKTRGQQVTLRCSPKSGHDTVSWYQQALGQGPQFIFQYYEEEERQRGNFPDRFSGHQFPNYSSELNVNALLLGDSALYLCASSPVSRLNTEAFFGQGTRLTVV.

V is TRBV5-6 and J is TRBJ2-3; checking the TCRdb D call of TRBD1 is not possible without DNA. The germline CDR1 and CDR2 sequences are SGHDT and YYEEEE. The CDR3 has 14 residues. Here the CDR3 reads CASSRDRGRDTQYF. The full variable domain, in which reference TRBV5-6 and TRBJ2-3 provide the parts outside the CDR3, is DAGVTQSPTHLIKTRGQQVTLRCSPKSGHDTVSWYQQALGQGPQFIFQYYEEEERQRGNFPDRFSGHQFPNYSSELNVNALLLGDSALYLCASSRDRGRDTQYFGPGTRLTVL.